These 29 T cell receptor beta chains originate from one sample sequenced in a study of cytomegalovirus exposure and HLA in healthy donors. It was with 60 Vbeta and 13 Jbeta primers that the PCR ran. Profiled with immunoSEQ multiplex PCR; TCRdb holds only in-frame clones, not every one. The table includes approximately 220,000 clones, about 75% detected once. Specimen: PBMCs. These TCRs come from a woman aged 30 to 39 in good health and CMV-seronegative.

This CDR3 reads CASSNGQGASAFF. CDR3 coding DNA: TGTGCCAGCAGCAATGGACAGGGGGCATCAGCTTTCTTT. V gene TRBV27 combines with J gene TRBJ1-1; 11 bases map to TRBD1. CDR1 is MNHEY, CDR2 SMNVEV, per germline (reference sequence). This CDR3 has 13 amino acids. J was trimmed by 10 bases and V by 6 bases; bases with no gene match: 7.

This chain links TRBV5-1 with TRBJ2-5, with TRBD1 matching 8 bases. This CDR3 has 15 amino acids. Trimming cost V 0 bases and J 4 bases; bases outside gene matches: 5. The germline gives CDR1 SGHRS, CDR2 YFSETQ. The CDR3 coding sequence is TGCGCCAGCAGCTTGGCCAGGACAGGGTCAGAGACCCAGTACTTC. Translation gives CASSLARTGSETQYF.

The rearrangement uses TRBV6-6 and TRBJ1-1, with D tentatively TRBD1 (5 bases). Germline CDR1 MNHNY, CDR2 SVGAGI (reference sequence). This CDR3 is built from 14 residues. Between the trimmed V and J ends, which lost 2 bases and 3 bases, there was a span of 10 bases. This CDR3 is CASSYGQGYTEAFF. In DNA form, the CDR3 reads TGTGCCAGCAGTTACGGCCAGGGATACACTGAAGCTTTCTTT.

A note on this clone: At one boundary the junction diverges from the germline segment, which might be a read error. The V and J genes are TRBV4-1 and TRBJ1-5, with D unresolved. Germline assignment: CDR1 MGHRA and CDR2 YSYEKL. CDR3 size: 15 residues. The CDR3 DNA is TGCTCCAGCAGCCAAGATGGGCTGGTTGGTCAGGCCCAGCATTTT. This codes for CSSSQDGLVGQAQHF.

The chain uses TRBV19 and TRBJ1-5, with unresolved D. The V gene's germline CDR1 is LNHDA and CDR2 SQIVND (reference sequence). V lost 3 bases to trimming and J lost 4 bases, with 7 bases between them. This CDR3 spans 13 amino acids. CDR3 nucleotide sequence: TGTGCCAGTAGTATGCAGACTAATCAGCCCCAGCATTTT. It specifies CASSMQTNQPQHF.

This sequence joins TRBV18 and TRBJ1-2; the D is unclear. The CDR3 runs 14 residues. The V gene's germline CDR1 is KGHSH and CDR2 LQKENI. V shed 1 base and J shed 5 bases, with 11 bases lying between them. CDR3 protein: CASSPHWRPYGYTF. In nucleotides, the CDR3 is TGTGCCAGCTCACCACACTGGCGGCCTTATGGCTACACCTTC.

This clone has ten or more counts. One base away lies a much larger clone, so this may be a sequencing read error. The conserved closing phenylalanine or tryptophan is absent in this CDR3, likely reflecting a read error. The V and J genes are TRBV19 and TRBJ1-1; possible D gene TRBD1, 6 bases. Germline CDR1 is LNHDA and CDR2 is SQIVND (reference sequence). Trimming stripped 4 bases from V and 1 base from J, with 10 bases between. The CDR3 is 14 residues long. DNA of the CDR3: TGTGCCAGTAGTAAGACAGGACAGAACACTGAAGCTTTCTTG. This codes for CASSKTGQNTEAFL.

The sample holds one count of this clone. The CDR3 here is CASSPRQGAIIYNEQFF. CDR3 coding DNA: TGTGCCAGCAGCCCCCGACAGGGGGCGATAATCTACAATGAGCAGTTCTTC. This chain joins TRBV7-6 and TRBJ2-1; 10 bases match TRBD1. With 5 bases clipped from V and 3 bases from J, the junction kept 10 bases outside the gene matches. The CDR3 contains 17 residues. Germline lookup yields CDR1 SGHVS and CDR2 FNYEAQ.

This chain uses TRBV10-1 with TRBJ1-6; D call uncertain. The germline V gene has CDR1 WNHNN and CDR2 SYGVQD (reference sequence). CDR3 length: 14 amino acids. V was cut by 0 bases and J by 6 bases, with 6 bases left in between. The CDR3 protein is CASSESGFNSPLHF. The CDR3 DNA follows: TGCGCCAGCAGTGAGTCCGGGTTTAATTCACCCCTCCACTTT.

This clone has at least ten counts. This sequence joins TRBV28 and TRBJ1-5, with D possibly matching TRBD1 (5 bases). V was cut by 2 bases and J by 1 base, with 15 bases left in between. There are 17 residues in the CDR3. The germline CDR1 and CDR2 sequences are MDHEN and SYDVKM. The CDR3 is CASSLPPRVRSNQPQHF. CDR3 nucleotide sequence: TGTGCCAGCAGTTTACCCCCCAGGGTAAGGAGCAATCAGCCCCAGCATTTT.

This clone has only one observation. The chain is built from TRBV9 and TRBJ2-7; 8 positions match TRBD2. The ends lost 4 bases at V and 6 bases at J; junction bases unmatched: 6. Per the germline V gene, CDR1 is SGDLS and CDR2 is YYNGEE. The CDR3 spans 13 residues. Here the CDR3 DNA reads TGTGCCAGCAGCCAGTCTAGCGGGCCCGAGCAGTACTTC. This gives the protein CASSQSSGPEQYF.

The chain carries TRBV13 and TRBJ2-7; D gene unclear. Germline V CDR1 and CDR2: PRHDT, FYEKMQ (reference sequence). The CDR3 totals 12 residues. The ends were cut back, 2 bases at V and 4 bases at J, with 6 bases in the middle. CDR3: CASSLSGYEQYF. In nucleotides, the CDR3 is TGTGCCAGCAGCTTATCAGGTTACGAGCAGTACTTC.

J is TRBJ2-7 and V is TRBV7-9; D is possibly TRBD2 (6 bases). Germline CDR1 SEHNR, CDR2 FQNEAQ (reference sequence). V was cut by 5 bases and J by 1 base, with 9 bases left in between. This CDR3 comprises 13 residues. In DNA, the CDR3 is TGTGCCAGCAGCCCGGGGGAGTCCTACGAGCAGTACTTC. It yields the protein CASSPGESYEQYF.

The V gene is TRBV19, the J gene TRBJ2-5, with D possibly matching TRBD2 (6 bases). V lost 6 bases, J lost 2 bases, and 13 bases lay in between. The germline V gene has CDR1 LNHDA and CDR2 SQIVND (reference sequence). CDR3 length: 14 residues. Here the CDR3 reads CASRSRDLQETQYF. CDR3 nucleotides: TGTGCCAGTAGAAGCCGGGACTTACAAGAGACCCAGTACTTC. The full variable domain, rest sourced from reference TRBV19 and TRBJ2-5, is DGGITQSPKYLFRKEGQNVTLSCEQNLNHDAMYWYRQDPGQGLRLIYYSQIVNDFQKGDIAEGYSVSREKKESFPLTVTSAQKNPTAFYLCASRSRDLQETQYFGPGTRLLVL.

V and J are TRBV29-1 and TRBJ2-2; weak D call: TRBD2 (6 bases). Germline V gives CDR1 SQVTM, CDR2 ANQGSEA. The CDR3 has 12 amino acids. The germline V and J ends were trimmed by 6 bases and 6 bases, with 11 bases remaining between them. CDR3 in DNA: TGCAGCGTCGCCGGGGGTGCCGGGGAGCTGTTTTTT. It translates to CSVAGGAGELFF.

This sequence joins TRBV18 and TRBJ1-1; 10 bases agree with TRBD1. Germline V gene sequence: CDR1 KGHSH, CDR2 LQKENI. V was clipped by 2 bases and J by 3 bases; unmatched bases: 3. CDR3 length: 15 residues. CDR3 DNA sequence: TGTGCCAGCTCACCAGGACAGGGGGTGGACACTGAAGCTTTCTTT. Its protein is CASSPGQGVDTEAFF. Based on the CDR3 plus reference TRBV18 and TRBJ1-1, the full variable domain is NAGVMQNPRHLVRRRGQEARLRCSPMKGHSHVYWYRQLPEEGLKFMVYLQKENIIDESGMPKERFSAEFPKEGPSILRIQQVVRGDSAAYFCASSPGQGVDTEAFFGQGTRLTVV.

J is TRBJ1-2 and V is TRBV25-1, with a possible D match to TRBD1 (6 bases). The CDR3 is made up of 15 amino acids. Looked up from germline, CDR1 is MGHDK and CDR2 is SYGVNS. V shed 2 bases and J shed 5 bases, with 15 bases lying between them. CDR3 sequence reads: CASSESTGYEYGYTF. In nucleotides, the CDR3 is TGTGCCAGCAGTGAAAGCACAGGGTACGAGTATGGCTACACCTTC.

CDR3 nucleotide sequence: TGTGCCACCCATACTAGCGGGAACGCCAATGAGCAGTTCTTC. Translated, it gives CATHTSGNANEQFF. This chain connects TRBV10-3 to TRBJ2-1; 10 nucleotides align to TRBD2. J lost 6 bases, V lost 10 bases, and 9 bases had no gene match. CDR1 and CDR2 from the germline V gene are ENHRY and SYGVKD. The CDR3 runs to 14 residues.

This chain joins TRBV6-1 and TRBJ1-3, with D tentatively TRBD1 (6 bases). The length of the CDR3 is 15 residues. The ends were cut back, 4 bases at V and 0 bases at J, with 10 bases in the middle. Germline V lookup: CDR1 MNHNS, CDR2 SASEGT. The CDR3 nucleotides read TGTGCCAGCAGTGCCCGGACAGTCTCTGGAAACACCATATATTTT. Protein sequence: CASSARTVSGNTIYF.

This chain connects TRBV19 to TRBJ2-2; D gene ambiguous. Germline V gives CDR1 LNHDA, CDR2 SQIVND (reference sequence). V was pared by 4 bases and J by 2 bases, with 11 bases between. This CDR3 is 15 amino acids long. The CDR3, as DNA: TGTGCCAGTAGTACGGTGGCGGATAACACCGGGGAGCTGTTTTTT. Its protein is CASSTVADNTGELFF.

A note on this clone: Different DNA sequences within this sample yield the same CDR3. The chain recombines TRBV7-9 with TRBJ2-7; TRBD2 aligns across 8 bases. The germline gives CDR1 SEHNR, CDR2 FQNEAQ (reference sequence). The ends lost 0 bases at V and 3 bases at J; junction bases unmatched: 1. CDR3 size: 14 residues. The CDR3 bases are TGTGCCAGCAGCTTAGCCGGGACTAGCTACGAGCAGTACTTC. Amino acid sequence: CASSLAGTSYEQYF.

This clone was found once. The J gene is TRBJ2-7, the V gene TRBV19; perhaps TRBD1 as D (6 bases). Between the trimmed V and J ends, which lost 8 bases and 4 bases, there was a span of 15 bases. The CDR3 has 13 residues. CDR1 LNHDA and CDR2 SQIVND come from the germline V gene (reference sequence). CDR3 protein: CASSTGPFYEQYF. The CDR3 DNA reads as TGTGCCAGTTCAACAGGGCCGTTTTACGAGCAGTACTTC.

The gene calls are TRBV30 and TRBJ2-4, with a possible D match to TRBD2 (5 bases). Germline-derived CDR1 and CDR2 are GTSNPN and SVGIG (reference sequence). The V gene lost 1 base and the J gene lost 5 bases, with 12 bases spanning the gap. The CDR3 totals 14 residues. The CDR3, as DNA: TGTGCCTGGAGTGCCGGGAACAGTGAAAACATTCAGTACTTC. Amino acid sequence: CAWSAGNSENIQYF.

The rearrangement links TRBV2 to TRBJ2-1; 13 nucleotides align to TRBD2. The CDR3 sequence is 16 residues long. J was trimmed by 2 bases and V by 7 bases; bases with no gene match: 5. The germline V gene encodes CDR1 SNHLY and CDR2 FYNNEI. The CDR3 here is CASTRTSGSTYNEQFF. The CDR3 region has the DNA TGTGCCAGCACCCGGACTAGCGGGAGCACCTACAATGAGCAGTTCTTC.

The rearrangement links TRBV6-5 to TRBJ1-1; tentative D call: TRBD1 (6 bases). This CDR3 is 14 amino acids long. CDR1 and CDR2 from the germline V gene are MNHEY and SVGAGI. Trimming shortened V by 4 bases and J by 2 bases, and 11 bases separated the two germline ends. The DNA for the CDR3 is TGTGCCAGCAGTTGGACAGCAGCAAACACTGAAGCTTTCTTT. The encoded protein is CASSWTAANTEAFF.

This sequence joins TRBV6-5 and TRBJ2-1, with 9 bases identical to TRBD2. J lost 9 bases, V lost 1 base, and 10 bases had no gene match. Germline-derived CDR1 and CDR2 are MNHEY and SVGAGI. The CDR3 runs to 16 residues. For the CDR3, the DNA is TGTGCCAGCAGTTACTTTGTTGCGCGGGGGGGGAGTGAGCAGTTCTTC. Protein sequence: CASSYFVARGGSEQFF.

V is TRBV6-5 and J is TRBJ1-2; a weak D match, TRBD1 (5 bases). V lost 7 bases and J 6 bases, leaving 15 bases between the germline ends. This CDR3 has 13 residues. Per the germline V gene, CDR1 is MNHEY and CDR2 is SVGAGI. The CDR3 reads CASTSGGFHGYTF. The CDR3 DNA reads TGTGCCAGCACCTCCGGGGGGTTTCATGGCTACACCTTC.

V and J are TRBV19 and TRBJ1-2; no firm D call. Deletions cut 3 bases from V and 4 bases from J, with 15 bases between. The germline CDR1 and CDR2 sequences are LNHDA and SQIVND (reference sequence). There are 15 residues in the CDR3. CDR3 bases: TGTGCCAGTAGTATGACTGCGGGGAAAGGCTATGGCTACACCTTC. Encoded protein: CASSMTAGKGYGYTF.

This chain connects TRBV5-1 to TRBJ2-5, with a weak D call TRBD1 (6 bases). The end of the DNA aligns better with TRBJ2-7, so the J call may be wrong. Germline values: CDR1 SGHRS, CDR2 YFSETQ. This CDR3 has 17 residues. The DNA for the CDR3 is TGCGCCAGCAGCTCACGTCCTTGGACAGACTCTACCTACGAGCAGTACTTC. Translating it yields CASSSRPWTDSTYEQYF.